These 13 T cell receptor beta chains came from one sample sequenced in a study of CD8+CD57+ T cells in acquired aplastic anemia. Genomic DNA was employed as the template in profiling TCR beta VDJ and CDR3. In TCRdb, the reads were re-called with MiXCR into one record per CDR3 protein. The data show about 190,000 distinct CDR3 sequences, approximately 52% seen once. Specimen: sorted CD4+, CD8+, or CD8+CD57+ T cells (not recorded which) from PBMCs. These receptors all stem from a human donor in good health, serving as a control.

This clonotype was picked up many times. This rearrangement joins TRBV9 to TRBJ2-7, with 9 bases that match TRBD2. The germline V gene has CDR1 SGDLS and CDR2 YYNGEE. Losses at the gene ends were 0 bases for V and 5 bases for J; bases not matched to a gene: 15. There are 18 residues in the CDR3. This chain's CDR3 is CASSVEAGGLIFNDEQYF. CDR3 bases: TGTGCCAGCAGCGTAGAAGCGGGGGGATTAATTTTTAACGACGAGCAGTACTTC. Supplemented by reference TRBV9 and TRBJ2-7, the full variable domain reads DSGVTQTPKHLITATGQRVTLRCSPRSGDLSVYWYQQSLDQGLQFLIQYYNGEERAKGNILERFSAQQFPDLHSELNLSSLELGDSALYFCASSVEAGGLIFNDEQYFGPGTRLTVT.

Only one count was recorded for this clonotype. J is TRBJ2-3 and V is TRBV12-5, with 8 positions matching TRBD1. The V gene's germline CDR1 is LGHNT and CDR2 FRNRAP. This CDR3 spans 17 amino acids. V dropped 0 bases and J dropped 2; count of bases not matched to a gene: 7. Here the CDR3 reads CASGLVLGQDYTDTQYF. CDR3 in DNA: TGTGCTAGTGGTTTGGTACTGGGACAGGACTACACAGATACGCAGTATTTT.

The chain links TRBV15 to TRBJ1-5; 8 bases align to TRBD1. The CDR3 extends over 15 amino acids. Germline V gene data show CDR1 as LNHNV and CDR2 as YYDKDF (reference sequence). The V and J ends lost 5 bases and 4 bases, in that order; junction bases with no gene match: 7. CDR3 sequence reads: CATSLGTGENQPQHF. The CDR3 nucleotides are TGTGCCACCAGCCTCGGGACAGGCGAGAATCAGCCCCAGCATTTT.

The chain couples TRBV9 to TRBJ2-2, with 12 bases lining up with TRBD2. The CDR3 extends over 17 amino acids. Germline V gene lookup returns CDR1 SGDLS and CDR2 YYNGEE. V was clipped by 3 bases and J by 4 bases; unmatched bases: 7. The CDR3 here is CASSGSPGLAGTGELFF. CDR3 in DNA: TGTGCCAGCAGCGGGTCCCCGGGACTAGCGGGCACCGGGGAGCTGTTTTTT.

A few counts support this clonotype. The chain recombines TRBV24-1 with TRBJ2-3; 11 bases align to TRBD2. The CDR3 consists of 17 residues. V was pared by 1 base and J by 0 bases, with 2 bases of the junction left unmatched. Germline CDR1 is KGHDR and CDR2 is SFDVKD. This CDR3 reads CATSDFWTSGSTDTQYF. The CDR3 DNA follows: TGTGCCACCAGTGATTTCTGGACTAGCGGGAGCACAGATACGCAGTATTTT.

As to this clonotype: This may come from a read error, since a much larger clone is one base off. The CDR3 region is CASSLPGNPYEQYF. Written as DNA, the CDR3 is TGTGCCAGCAGTTTGCCAGGGAATCCCTACGAGCAGTACTTC. The V and J genes are TRBV28 and TRBJ2-7; possibly TRBD1 for D (5 bases). CDR1 and CDR2 (germline): MDHEN, SYDVKM. This CDR3 has 14 residues. The V gene lost 3 bases and the J gene lost 2 bases, with 11 bases spanning the gap.

Many counts were recorded for this clonotype. This sequence joins TRBV7-8 and TRBJ2-5, with TRBD2 as a possible D gene (7 bases). V shed 0 bases and J shed 5 bases, with 13 bases lying between them. The germline V gene encodes CDR1 SGHVS and CDR2 FQNEAQ. This CDR3 region has 15 residues. CDR3 loop: CASSLAGGPMETQYF. Here the CDR3 DNA reads TGTGCCAGCAGCTTAGCGGGGGGGCCTATGGAGACCCAGTACTTC.

The chain combines TRBV5-1 with TRBJ2-1; D is perhaps TRBD2 (6 bases). The germline V gene encodes CDR1 SGHRS and CDR2 YFSETQ. The CDR3 is 14 residues long. The V end lost 0 bases, the J end lost 7 bases, and 11 bases lay between the germline ends. CDR3 DNA sequence: TGCGCCAGCAGCTTGGCATTAGCGGAAAATGAGCAGTTCTTC. It encodes CASSLALAENEQFF.

As concerns this clonotype: This may arise from a read error, as a much more abundant clone is one base away. This chain connects TRBV28 to TRBJ1-1; no definite D call. V was trimmed by 7 bases and J by 8 bases, leaving 8 bases between them. Germline V gene sequence: CDR1 MDHEN, CDR2 SYDVKM. The CDR3 contains 10 residues. In DNA form, the CDR3 reads TGTGCCAGCACACCAACCGAAGCTTTCTTT. Encoded protein: CASTPTEAFF.

This clonotype was seen many times. CDR3 residues: CSADVRSGANYGYTF. For the CDR3, the DNA is TGCAGTGCTGACGTTAGGTCAGGGGCTAACTATGGCTACACCTTC. This chain connects TRBV20-1 to TRBJ1-2, with D perhaps matching TRBD1 (6 bases). The CDR3 is 15 amino acids. V gave up 5 bases and J gave up 0 bases, with 16 bases separating them. Germline V lookup: CDR1 DFQATT, CDR2 SNEGSKA (reference sequence).

This chain links TRBV25-1 with TRBJ2-7; maybe TRBD1 (5 bases). Germline CDR1 and CDR2: MGHDK and SYGVNS. Trimming stripped 4 bases from V and 2 bases from J, with 15 bases between. The CDR3 is 15 amino acids. The CDR3 loop is CASSADRVGTYEQYF. The CDR3 DNA reads as TGTGCCAGCAGTGCAGACAGAGTAGGAACCTACGAGCAGTACTTC.

This clonotype showed up many times. The chain employs TRBV7-2 and TRBJ1-2; D is ambiguous. V was pared by 5 bases and J by 3 bases, with 13 bases between. CDR1 and CDR2 from the germline V gene are SGHTA and FQGNSA. This CDR3 comprises 14 residues. CDR3 loop: CASSPSDGDYGYTF. The CDR3 DNA reads TGTGCCAGCAGCCCCTCCGACGGCGACTATGGCTACACCTTC.

At least ten counts were recorded for this clonotype. This chain connects TRBV10-3 to TRBJ1-5, with 10 positions matching TRBD1. The CDR3 is 14 amino acids. J gave up 6 bases and V 3 bases, and 2 bases lay outside the gene matches. CDR1 is ENHRY and CDR2 is SYGVKD in the germline V gene. This CDR3 is CAISEGTGAQPQHF. DNA of the CDR3: TGTGCCATCAGTGAAGGGACAGGGGCTCAGCCCCAGCATTTT.